A single sample is the source of the 23 T cell receptor beta chains below, sequenced in a study of T-cell memory formation after mild COVID-19. TCRdb processed the 5' RACE reads anew with MiXCR; each CDR3 protein has one entry. The sample includes 540,000 or so distinct CDR3 sequences, roughly 22% of them seen just once. Sequenced sample: PBMCs or a T cell subset sorted from them (not recorded which). The receptors originated from an adult woman who had mild COVID-19 (a few samples of this study predate the infection). Cell type and time point are not known.

The gene calls are TRBV29-1 and TRBJ2-6; maybe TRBD1 (6 bases). V was cut by 3 bases and J by 0 bases, with 12 bases left in between. There are 16 residues in the CDR3. Germline CDR1 SQVTM, CDR2 ANQGSEA. The CDR3 coding sequence is TGCAGCGTTGACCCGGACAGAGGCTCTGGGGCCAACGTCCTGACTTTC. This gives the protein CSVDPDRGSGANVLTF.

The chain links TRBV6-5 to TRBJ2-1; 8 positions match TRBD2. Germline V gene lookup returns CDR1 MNHEY and CDR2 SVGAGI. The CDR3 has 15 residues. The trim removed 2 bases at V and 6 bases at J, leaving 6 bases unmatched. In DNA, the CDR3 is TGTGCCAGCAGTTACGGCGGGGGGCGAGGCAATGAGCAGTTCTTC. It is translated as CASSYGGGRGNEQFF.

This chain uses TRBV24-1 with TRBJ2-2; D perhaps matches TRBD1 (5 bases). Trimming stripped 5 bases from V and 3 bases from J, with 15 bases between. The length of the CDR3 is 16 residues. The germline V gene has CDR1 KGHDR and CDR2 SFDVKD. CDR3 coding DNA: TGTGCCACCAGTGGGGGCTCGTTGCGCTACACCGGGGAGCTGTTTTTT. Translation: CATSGGSLRYTGELFF.

The chain uses TRBV4-3 and TRBJ1-6; D uncertain. CDR1 LGHNA and CDR2 YSLEER come from the germline V gene. CDR3 length: 15 residues. Trimming stripped 4 bases from V and 9 bases from J, with 16 bases between. CDR3 amino acids: CASSPRALGGSPLHF. CDR3 nucleotides: TGCGCCAGCAGCCCCCGGGCCCTGGGAGGTTCACCCCTCCACTTT.

This clonotype occurred a few times. V is TRBV20-1 and J is TRBJ2-3; 13 bases are a match to TRBD2. Germline V gene sequence: CDR1 DFQATT, CDR2 SNEGSKA (reference sequence). CDR3 length equals 14 residues. The V segment lost 5 bases and the J segment 4 bases; nucleotides outside the gene matches: 3. For the CDR3, the DNA is TGCAGTGCTTTTACTAGCGGGAGGGCAGATACGCAGTATTTT. Its protein is CSAFTSGRADTQYF.

This clonotype was seen only a few times. The genes are TRBV12-3 or TRBV12-4 and TRBJ2-1, with D perhaps matching TRBD1 or TRBD2 (5 bases each). The germline V and J ends were trimmed by 1 base and 12 bases, with 19 bases remaining between them. The CDR3 totals 15 residues. CDR3 nucleotide sequence: TGTGCCAGCAGTTTAGTCCGGGACGGGGTTGGGTGGCAGTTCTTC. This gives the protein CASSLVRDGVGWQFF.

This clonotype occurred a few times. This sequence joins TRBV24-1 and TRBJ2-7; 7 bases match TRBD1. Germline V gene sequence: CDR1 KGHDR, CDR2 SFDVKD. The V gene end was trimmed by 4 bases and the J gene end by 1 base; junction bases not matched to a gene: 9. The CDR3 length is 16 residues. The CDR3 DNA reads TGTGCCACCAGTGAACACGACAGGGCTGTATCCTACGAGCAGTACTTC. It is translated as CATSEHDRAVSYEQYF.

This chain joins TRBV4-1 and TRBJ2-3, with D unresolved. Trimming took off 0 bases at V and 4 bases at J, with 5 bases between the two ends. Germline V gives CDR1 MGHRA, CDR2 YSYEKL. This CDR3 region has 13 residues. The CDR3 sequence is CASSQDPADTQYF. DNA for the CDR3: TGCGCCAGCAGCCAAGATCCCGCAGATACGCAGTATTTT.

This chain uses TRBV5-1 with TRBJ1-1; no definite D call. The CDR3 extends over 16 amino acids. CDR1 and CDR2 from the germline V gene are SGHRS and YFSETQ. V was clipped by 3 bases and J by 0 bases, with 15 bases between them. The CDR3 is CASSSGWLSLNTEAFF. CDR3 in DNA: TGCGCCAGCAGCTCAGGATGGCTTTCATTGAACACTGAAGCTTTCTTT. Together with reference TRBV5-1 and TRBJ1-1, the CDR3 gives the full variable domain: KAGVTQTPRYLIKTRGQQVTLSCSPISGHRSVSWYQQTPGQGLQFLFEYFSETQRNKGNFPGRFSGRQFSNSRSEMNVSTLELGDSALYLCASSSGWLSLNTEAFFGQGTRLTVV.

This clonotype appeared a single time. The chain recombines TRBV19 with TRBJ2-6; D perhaps matches TRBD2 (5 bases). Germline lookup yields CDR1 LNHDA and CDR2 SQIVND (reference sequence). The CDR3 is 14 amino acids. V was pared by 5 bases and J by 6 bases, with 11 bases between. In DNA form, the CDR3 reads TGTGCCAGTAGTCCGGACTGGTTGGCCAACGTCCTGACTTTC. This encodes CASSPDWLANVLTF.

The chain has TRBV12-5 and TRBJ1-1, with D possibly being TRBD1 (5 bases). Trimming pared 3 bases from V and 6 bases from J, leaving 8 bases between. The CDR3 extends over 12 amino acids. Germline CDR1 and CDR2: LGHNT and FRNRAP. The CDR3 reads CASGFGAPEAFF. The CDR3 nucleotides are TGTGCTAGTGGTTTCGGGGCACCTGAAGCTTTCTTT.

CDR3 DNA sequence: TGCGCCAGCAGCCCCTCATGGGGCTCCTACGAGCAGTACTTC. Amino acid sequence: CASSPSWGSYEQYF. This chain uses TRBV4-1 with TRBJ2-7, with no clear D. V was pared by 4 bases and J by 0 bases, with 10 bases between. Germline CDR1 and CDR2: MGHRA and YSYEKL. The CDR3 extends over 14 amino acids.

This clonotype was counted only a few times. The chain carries TRBV9 and TRBJ2-2, with 8 positions matching TRBD2. Germline V gene lookup returns CDR1 SGDLS and CDR2 YYNGEE. The CDR3 is made up of 17 amino acids. The trim removed 6 bases at V and 0 bases at J, leaving 10 bases unmatched. The CDR3 reads CASTPDSGTANTGELFF. The CDR3 region has the DNA TGTGCCAGCACCCCTGATAGCGGGACTGCGAACACCGGGGAGCTGTTTTTT.

This clonotype was picked up a small number of times. The V gene is TRBV5-1, the J gene TRBJ2-2; D ambiguous. Trimming took off 0 bases at V and 3 bases at J, with 12 bases between the two ends. The CDR3 has 16 amino acids. Germline CDR1 and CDR2: SGHRS and YFSETQ. The CDR3 DNA reads as TGCGCCAGCAGCTTGGCCCCCTCATCCGACACCGGGGAGCTGTTTTTT. Amino acids: CASSLAPSSDTGELFF.

This clonotype showed up just a few times. The chain uses TRBV7-2 and TRBJ2-7; 9 bases are shared with TRBD1. The CDR3 loop spans 13 amino acids. Per the germline V gene, CDR1 is SGHTA and CDR2 is FQGNSA. V was pared by 5 bases and J by 6 bases, with 5 bases of the junction left unmatched. The CDR3 region has the DNA TGTGCCAGCAGCCGGGACAGGGCGGCCGAGCAGTACTTC. Residues: CASSRDRAAEQYF.

This rearrangement joins TRBV7-2 to TRBJ2-5; 14 nucleotides align to TRBD2. Germline assignment: CDR1 SGHTA and CDR2 FQGNSA. There are 18 residues in the CDR3. Trimming removed 5 bases from V and 1 base from J; junction bases left unmatched: 9. The CDR3 here is CASSLGVTSGGAQETQYF. The CDR3 DNA reads as TGTGCCAGCAGCCTAGGGGTGACTAGCGGGGGGGCCCAAGAGACCCAGTACTTC.

The chain uses TRBV2 and TRBJ2-7; D not certain. Germline V gene lookup returns CDR1 SNHLY and CDR2 FYNNEI. There are 13 residues in the CDR3. Trimming left V 2 bases short and J 6 bases short, with 11 bases between. The CDR3 DNA reads as TGTGCCAGCAGTGAACCGGAAAGGACCGAGCAGTACTTC. As protein: CASSEPERTEQYF.

This clonotype has a handful of counts. The chain links TRBV25-1 to TRBJ1-1; D is ambiguous. Trimming removed 6 bases at V and 5 bases at J, with 16 bases between. Looked up from germline, CDR1 is MGHDK and CDR2 is SYGVNS. The CDR3 consists of 14 residues. The CDR3 bases are TGTGCCAGCAGGACAATGGGTGAGACTACTGAAGCTTTCTTT. Amino acids: CASRTMGETTEAFF.

This clonotype appeared a few times. J is TRBJ1-4 and V is TRBV5-4, with D possibly matching TRBD1 (6 bases). This CDR3 comprises 15 residues. V was shortened by 2 bases and J by 7 bases, with 15 bases between the two germline ends. Germline V gives CDR1 SGHNT, CDR2 YYREEE (reference sequence). CDR3 amino acids: CASSFNGGLGEKLFF. DNA of the CDR3: TGTGCCAGCAGCTTCAATGGGGGGCTGGGTGAAAAACTGTTTTTT.

This clonotype showed up many times. The chain combines TRBV6-2 or TRBV6-3 with TRBJ2-1; 13 bases are a match to TRBD2. Trimming cost V 0 bases and J 4 bases; bases outside gene matches: 3. The CDR3 extends over 17 amino acids. Germline V lookup: CDR1 MNHEY, CDR2 SVGEGT. CDR3 protein: CASSYSTSGGSYNEQFF. The DNA for the CDR3 is TGTGCCAGCAGTTACTCGACTAGCGGGGGGAGTTACAATGAGCAGTTCTTC.

The V gene is TRBV6-6, the J gene TRBJ2-7, with D possibly called TRBD1 or TRBD2 (5 bases each). Deletions cut 4 bases from V and 7 bases from J, with 14 bases between. The germline CDR1 and CDR2 sequences are MNHNY and SVGAGI (reference sequence). This CDR3 comprises 13 residues. The CDR3 loop is CASSSGDRQEQYF. The DNA for the CDR3 is TGTGCCAGCAGTTCCGGGGACCGCCAAGAGCAGTACTTC.

This rearrangement joins TRBV18 to TRBJ1-1; D might be TRBD1 (6 bases). Per germline, CDR1 KGHSH and CDR2 LQKENI. This CDR3 spans 18 amino acids. V lost 2 bases and J 0 bases, leaving 19 bases between the germline ends. The CDR3 DNA is TGTGCCAGCTCACCAATCCATTTCTCAGGGGAAATGAACACTGAAGCTTTCTTT. It yields the protein CASSPIHFSGEMNTEAFF.

The DNA of the CDR3 is TGTGCCAGCAGCTTAGAATTAGGGCGCGATACGCAGTATTTT. This sequence encodes CASSLELGRDTQYF. The chain joins TRBV7-8 to TRBJ2-3; D not certain. The CDR3 is 14 amino acids. V was cut by 1 base and J by 6 bases, with 11 bases left in between. CDR1 and CDR2 (germline): SGHVS, FQNEAQ.